The T cell receptor (beta chain) under discussion was sequenced for a study of T-cell reconstitution after alpha-beta-depleted transplantation in children. Unique molecular identifiers featured in how the TCRbeta library was prepared. TCRdb re-called the PCR reads through MiXCR, storing one row per CDR3 protein. The repertoire holds around 380,000 distinct CDR3 sequences, with about a tenth as singletons. V lost 1 base, J lost 4 bases, and 11 bases lay in between. The CDR3 is 15 amino acids. Germline CDR1 and CDR2: SGHRS and YFSETQ. This clonotype occurred many times. J is TRBJ2-2 and V is TRBV5-1; D is uncertain. This sequence originates from a human donor who donated a stem cell graft to a child with acute myeloid leukemia. Sample: PBMCs from the stem cell graft donor, taken from the stem cell graft. The CDR3 region is CASSLFTSSTGELFF. DNA of the CDR3: TGCGCCAGCAGCTTGTTTACTTCGAGCACCGGGGAGCTGTTTTTT.